The T cell receptor beta chain under discussion was sequenced for a study of T cell responses to AZD1222 COVID-19 vaccine (dated by TCRdb to about 2021). Study-wide context: Because spike-specific TCR depth and breadth did not differ between the two schedules, AZD1222 recipients who got a second dose at roughly 4 weeks were pooled with those who got a second dose at roughly 12 weeks. A total of approximately 240 trial participants underwent TCR sequencing, of whom 207 received two doses of AZD1222 and about 25 received two doses of the MenACWY control vaccine. Trial participants were enrolled by age into subgroups of 18-55, 56-69 and 70-plus years, and roughly 160, 29 and 62 TCR-sequenced participants, respectively, were included in these subgroups.

This specimen's time point label, per the study, means: baseline before first vaccination. Vaccinee samples came from UK trials COV001 and COV002, including a single-blind randomized controlled phase 2/3 trial of AZD1222 (ChAdOx1 nCoV-19) in healthy adults. Trial participant PBMC samples were collected at day 0 and day 28 after the second dose for TCRbeta chain sequencing. CDR1 is given as ENHRY and CDR2 as SYGVKD, both from the germline V gene. Trimming takes 0 bases from V and 4 bases from J, and the germline ends sit 7 bases apart. Including the terminal cysteine and phenylalanine, the CDR3 comprises 14 residues. Only CDR3 DNA remains: 42 bases, in frame from the first base. As concerns this clone: No antigen is known for it. No base-level quality is on record; no much larger clone is a single base apart.

The CDR3 regions of human TCRbeta chains were analyzed by immunosequencing. As for the authors' bioinformatics: Repertoire TCRs were checked for matches against a reference library of SARS-CoV-2-specific TCRs that had been generated using the MIRA antigen-specificity platform. Breadth was defined as the fraction of unique TCRs that were SARS-CoV-2-associated. Depth was defined as the fraction of total T cells that were SARS-CoV-2-associated. Each spike-specific TCR was assigned to its reactive spike region and to a CD4 or CD8 class using the MIRA data. Log10-transformed breadth and depth values were compared by one-way ANOVA with Sidak's multiple comparisons tests. TCRdb took over this immuneACCESS table, retaining in-frame rearrangements with V and J assigned. Such tables are incomplete; in checked studies, under half of the missing clones stem from an unresolved V gene, and the remainder is unexplained. D and trimming come from the DNA, and the V and J calls and clone size come from that table. The table for this sample lists more than 100,000 clones; about 85% of them were counted only once. Of the sample, 6.2% is held by the ten largest clones.

Beyond this particular receptor, the publication reports: The 56-69-year group was small, and its depth increase did not reach significance, likely because of low power. Most participants were white British and females outnumbered males, and the authors suggested that clonal diversity may have been underestimated. Because no day 14 peak-response samples were available, the repertoires could be characterized only after the peak T cell response. The whole spike protein was spanned by vaccine-associated CD4 TCRs, and dominant responses were seen in regions 160-218 and 743-854. After two AZD1222 doses, both the breadth and the depth of spike-specific TCRs were significantly higher than at day 0 and than in MenACWY recipients. Conclusions about previously exposed vaccinees were limited because only six or seven AZD1222 recipients were SARS-CoV-2 seropositive at baseline. Reportedly, close to half of the unique spike-specific TCRs recognized epitopes lying outside the regions that are mutated in the B.1.351 and B.1.1.7 variants.

The receptor chain draws on TRBV10-3 and TRBJ1-5; TRBD1 might be the D gene, on 6 matching bases. This sample comprised peripheral blood, obtained on day 0 of AZD1222 vaccination. This clonotype was sampled from an adult in good health. CDR3 sequence: CAISESQGNQPQHF. At the DNA level, the sequence is TGTGCCATCAGTGAGTCTCAGGGGAATCAGCCCCAGCATTTT.